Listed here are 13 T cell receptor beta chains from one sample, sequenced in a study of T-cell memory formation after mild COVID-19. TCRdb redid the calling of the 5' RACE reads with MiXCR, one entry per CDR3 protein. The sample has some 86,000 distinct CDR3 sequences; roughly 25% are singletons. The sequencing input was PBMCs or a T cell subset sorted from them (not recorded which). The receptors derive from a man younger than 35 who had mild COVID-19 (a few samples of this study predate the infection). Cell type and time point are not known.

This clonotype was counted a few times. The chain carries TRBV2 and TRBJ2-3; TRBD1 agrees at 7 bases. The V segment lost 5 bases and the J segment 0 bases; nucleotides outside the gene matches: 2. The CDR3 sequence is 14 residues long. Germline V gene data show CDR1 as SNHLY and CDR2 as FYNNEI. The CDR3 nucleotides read TGTGCCAGCAGTACGGGACAGAGCACAGATACGCAGTATTTT. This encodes CASSTGQSTDTQYF.

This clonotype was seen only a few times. The CDR3 region is CASSGRGAAETQYF. In DNA form, the CDR3 reads TGCGCCAGCAGCGGCAGGGGGGCCGCAGAGACCCAGTACTTC. This chain connects TRBV4-1 to TRBJ2-5; a possible D gene is TRBD1 (7 bases). V dropped 5 bases and J dropped 4 bases, with 14 bases sitting between them. The CDR3 loop spans 14 amino acids. Germline values: CDR1 MGHRA, CDR2 YSYEKL.

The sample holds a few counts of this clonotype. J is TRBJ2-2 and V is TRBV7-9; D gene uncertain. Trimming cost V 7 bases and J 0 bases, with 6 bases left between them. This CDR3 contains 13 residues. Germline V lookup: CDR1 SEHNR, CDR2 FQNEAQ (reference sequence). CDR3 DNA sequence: TGTGCCAGCACCCCCGCGAACACCGGGGAGCTGTTTTTT. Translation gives CASTPANTGELFF.

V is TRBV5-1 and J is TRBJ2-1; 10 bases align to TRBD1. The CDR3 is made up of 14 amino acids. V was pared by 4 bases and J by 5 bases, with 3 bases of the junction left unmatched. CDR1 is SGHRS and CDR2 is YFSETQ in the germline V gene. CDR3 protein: CASSVDRGHNEQFF. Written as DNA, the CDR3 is TGCGCCAGCAGCGTCGACAGGGGGCACAATGAGCAGTTCTTC. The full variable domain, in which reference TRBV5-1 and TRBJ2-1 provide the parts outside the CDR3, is KAGVTQTPRYLIKTRGQQVTLSCSPISGHRSVSWYQQTPGQGLQFLFEYFSETQRNKGNFPGRFSGRQFSNSRSEMNVSTLELGDSALYLCASSVDRGHNEQFFGPGTRLTVL.

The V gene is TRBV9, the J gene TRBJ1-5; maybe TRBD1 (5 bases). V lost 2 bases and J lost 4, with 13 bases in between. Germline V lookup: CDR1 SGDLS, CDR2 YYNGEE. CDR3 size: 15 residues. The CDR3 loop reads CASSVDGGGNQPQHF. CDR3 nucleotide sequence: TGTGCCAGCAGCGTCGACGGGGGAGGAAATCAGCCCCAGCATTTT.

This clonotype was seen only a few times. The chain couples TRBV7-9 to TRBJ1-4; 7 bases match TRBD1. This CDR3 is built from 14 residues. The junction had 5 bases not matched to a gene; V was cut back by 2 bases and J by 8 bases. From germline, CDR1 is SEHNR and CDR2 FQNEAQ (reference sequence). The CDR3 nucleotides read TGTGCCAGCAGCTTATTAGACAGGGAGGAAAAACTGTTTTTT. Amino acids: CASSLLDREEKLFF.

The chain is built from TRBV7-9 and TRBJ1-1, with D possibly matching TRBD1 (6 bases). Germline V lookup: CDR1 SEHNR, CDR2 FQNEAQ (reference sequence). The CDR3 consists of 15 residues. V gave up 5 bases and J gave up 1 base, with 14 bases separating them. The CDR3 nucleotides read TGTGCCAGCAGCCCACCCAGGGGCCAGAACACTGAAGCTTTCTTT. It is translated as CASSPPRGQNTEAFF.

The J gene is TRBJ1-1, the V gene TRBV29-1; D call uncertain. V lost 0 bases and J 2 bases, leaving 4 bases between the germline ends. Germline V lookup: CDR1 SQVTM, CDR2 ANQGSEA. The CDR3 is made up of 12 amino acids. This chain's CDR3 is CSVEDVNTEAFF. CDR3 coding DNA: TGCAGCGTTGAAGATGTCAACACTGAAGCTTTCTTT. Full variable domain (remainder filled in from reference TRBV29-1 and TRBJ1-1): SAVISQKPSRDICQRGTSLTIQCQVDSQVTMMFWYRQQPGQSLTLIATANQGSEATYESGFVIDKFPISRPNLTFSTLTVSNMSPEDSSIYLCSVEDVNTEAFFGQGTRLTVV.

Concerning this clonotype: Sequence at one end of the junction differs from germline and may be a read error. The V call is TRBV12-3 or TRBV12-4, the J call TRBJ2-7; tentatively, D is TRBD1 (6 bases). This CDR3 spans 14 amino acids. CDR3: CASKFRGRSYEKYF. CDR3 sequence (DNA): TGTGCCAGCAAATTCAGGGGCAGAAGTTACGAGAAGTACTTC.

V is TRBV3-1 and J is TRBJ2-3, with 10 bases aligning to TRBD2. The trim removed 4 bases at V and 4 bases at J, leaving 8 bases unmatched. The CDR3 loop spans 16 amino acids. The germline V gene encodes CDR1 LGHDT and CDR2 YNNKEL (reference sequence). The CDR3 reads CASSPRGLASPDTQYF. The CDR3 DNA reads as TGTGCCAGCAGCCCCCGGGGACTAGCGAGCCCAGATACGCAGTATTTT.

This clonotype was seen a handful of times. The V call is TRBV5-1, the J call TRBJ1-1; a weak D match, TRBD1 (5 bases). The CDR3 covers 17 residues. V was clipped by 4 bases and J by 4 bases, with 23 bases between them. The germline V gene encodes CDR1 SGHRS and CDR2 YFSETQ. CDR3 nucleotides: TGCGCCAGCAGCGATCTCCCTTCGAGACAGAGTGGCACTGAAGCTTTCTTT. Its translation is CASSDLPSRQSGTEAFF.

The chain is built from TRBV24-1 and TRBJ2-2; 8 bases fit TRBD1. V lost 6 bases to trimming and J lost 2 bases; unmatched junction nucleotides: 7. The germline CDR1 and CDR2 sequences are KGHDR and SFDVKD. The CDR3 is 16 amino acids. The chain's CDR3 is CATSPEQGENTGELFF. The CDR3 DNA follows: TGTGCCACCAGTCCGGAACAGGGGGAAAACACCGGGGAGCTGTTTTTT.

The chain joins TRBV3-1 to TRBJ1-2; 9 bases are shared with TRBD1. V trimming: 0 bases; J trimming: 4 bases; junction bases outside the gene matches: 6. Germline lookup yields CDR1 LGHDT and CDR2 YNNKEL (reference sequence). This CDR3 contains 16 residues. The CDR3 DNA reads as TGTGCCAGCAGCCAAGATTGGACAGGGGCACTCTATGGCTACACCTTC. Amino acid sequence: CASSQDWTGALYGYTF.